A selection of T cell receptor beta chains follows, all from one sample in a study of T cell repertoires in cytomegalovirus infection. Using its own MiXCR run on the reads, TCRdb lists one record per CDR3 protein. Of approximately 250,000 distinct CDR3 sequences listed, approximately 9% were seen once; the top ten hold approximately 16%. Sequencing input: PBMCs. The receptor source for this set is a human donor in good health (CMV status not recorded). Some clones in this sample may be carry-over from other donors' samples. The CDR3 runs from the conserved cysteine through the conserved F or W. D genes are given only for firm matches. Expanded clones get a size class; other rows say once, few or many, or leave the size out.

cdr3_nt cdr3_aa clone_size j_call d_call v_call
TGCAGCGCCAACCTGGAGGGGGGCACAGATACGCAGTATTTT CSANLEGGTDTQYF once TRBJ2-3 . TRBV29-1
TGTGCCAGCAGCTTAATTCCAGCAGCAAATCAGCCCCAGCATTTT CASSLIPAANQPQHF many TRBJ1-5 . TRBV7-2
TGCAGTGCTAGAGCTGATGGACAGTTCTACGAGCAGTACTTC CSARADGQFYEQYF many TRBJ2-7 . TRBV20-1
TGTGCCAGTAGCGTACAGGGGGGAACGCAGTATTTT CASSVQGGTQYF few TRBJ2-3 TRBD1 TRBV19
TGTGCCAGCAGCTTAGCGCGGAAAAGGGGGGATCAGCCCCAGCATTTT CASSLARKRGDQPQHF few TRBJ1-5 . TRBV7-2
TGTGCCAGTAGTAAGCCCCCCGGGACAGGGCCAGATACGCAGTATTTT CASSKPPGTGPDTQYF many TRBJ2-3 TRBD1 TRBV19
TGTGCCAGCAGCCAAGTCCAGGGGACCGGGGAGCTGTTTTTT CASSQVQGTGELFF . TRBJ2-2 . TRBV3-1
TGTGCCAGCAGTACCGGGACTAGCCTCTACGAGCAGTACTTC CASSTGTSLYEQYF many TRBJ2-7 TRBD2 TRBV6-2/TRBV6-3
TGTGCCAGTAGTATCAGGGGGTGGAATGAGCAGTTCTTC CASSIRGWNEQFF many TRBJ2-1 TRBD1 TRBV19
TGTGCCAGCAGGACCAGTGGGACAGGGATGAACACCGGGGAGCTGTTTTTT CASRTSGTGMNTGELFF many TRBJ2-2 TRBD1 TRBV6-1
TGTGCCAGCAGCTCACACATCGGGGGAGACACTGAAGCTTTCTTT CASSSHIGGDTEAFF many TRBJ1-1 . TRBV11-2
TGTGCCAGCAGCCATCGGGGGCTCGGAGAGACCCAGTACTTC CASSHRGLGETQYF many TRBJ2-5 . TRBV4-2
TGCAGCGTTGAAAAAGACAGCAGGCCTGAAGCTTTCTTT CSVEKDSRPEAFF . TRBJ1-1 . TRBV29-1
TGTGCCAGTAGAATGGAGGGGGCAACTGTCTCTGGGGCCAACGTCCTGACTTTC CASRMEGATVSGANVLTF many TRBJ2-6 . TRBV19
TGTGCCAGCAGTGAATTCCCCGCCCGGGACAGAACTAACTATGGCTACACCTTC CASSEFPARDRTNYGYTF . TRBJ1-2 TRBD1 TRBV2
TGTGCCAGCAGCCCGCCGGGGGTACACCAGAACACTGAAGCTTTCTTT CASSPPGVHQNTEAFF many TRBJ1-1 . TRBV7-2
TGTGCCAGTAGTATAGCGGGGACAGGGACTGGGGCCAACGTCCTGACTTTC CASSIAGTGTGANVLTF many TRBJ2-6 TRBD1 TRBV19
TGTGCCAGCCCACAAGCCCACACCGGGGAGCTGTTTTTT CASPQAHTGELFF few TRBJ2-2 . TRBV6-4
TGTGCCAGCAGCTTAGGGGGACAGTACTCCCGGGCTGAAAAACTGTTTTTT CASSLGGQYSRAEKLFF many TRBJ1-4 TRBD1 TRBV7-4
TGTGCCAGCAGCTTAAGACTCGAGTTGGTTGGCGAGCAGTACTTC CASSLRLELVGEQYF many TRBJ2-7 . TRBV7-2
TGTGCCAGCAGTCCCGCAGCTCCCCTACGAGAGCAGTACTTC CASSPAAPLREQYF many TRBJ2-7 . TRBV28
TGTGCCAGCAGCCTCCTCGGGGCTAACTATGGCTACACCTTC CASSLLGANYGYTF many TRBJ1-2 . TRBV7-6
TGTGCCAGCAGTTCAGGACAGGGAGTTAACTATGGCTACACCTTC CASSSGQGVNYGYTF many TRBJ1-2 TRBD1 TRBV27
TGTGCCAGCAGCTCAGGCGGGGGGACCTACAATGAGCAGTTCTTC CASSSGGGTYNEQFF many TRBJ2-1 TRBD2 TRBV7-8
TGTGCCAGCAGCACATTGGGGCGGTCCTATGGCTACACCTTC CASSTLGRSYGYTF many TRBJ1-2 . TRBV7-2
TGTGCCAGCAGCATTAGCGAGACGGTTAGCAATCAGCCCCAGCATTTT CASSISETVSNQPQHF many TRBJ1-5 . TRBV7-8
TGTGCTAGTGGTTTGGTACTAAGCGAGGGGGCGGCCACTGAAGCTTTCTTT CASGLVLSEGAATEAFF . TRBJ1-1 TRBD1 TRBV12-5
TGCAGTGCTAATGGGCCAAAGACCCAGTACTTC CSANGPKTQYF . TRBJ2-5 . TRBV20-1
TGTGCCAGCAGTAGATTTCTGGAGACCTACGAGCAGTACTTC CASSRFLETYEQYF many TRBJ2-7 . TRBV6-5
TGTGCCAGCAGCCTCTCGGAGGGGGTGGCCTACGAGCAGTACTTC CASSLSEGVAYEQYF many TRBJ2-7 . TRBV12-3/TRBV12-4
TGTGCCAGTAGTATTGGGCTAGCGGGGGAGACCCAGTACTTC CASSIGLAGETQYF . TRBJ2-5 TRBD2 TRBV19
TGTGCCAGTACAGAGCGAGAAAAACTGTTTTTT CASTEREKLFF few TRBJ1-4 . TRBV19
TGTGCCAGCAGCTTGGGACTCAAAAGCTCTGGAAACACCATATATTTT CASSLGLKSSGNTIYF . TRBJ1-3 . TRBV7-2
TGTGCCAGTAGTATAGACAGGTTGAACACTGAAGCTTTCTTT CASSIDRLNTEAFF many TRBJ1-1 . TRBV19
TGTGCCAGCATTACGGACCAGGGGGTAGCGGGGGGAGAAGATACGCAGTATTTT CASITDQGVAGGEDTQYF few TRBJ2-3 TRBD2 TRBV2
TGTGCCAGCAGCTTATCAGGGGTGAACACTGAAGCTTTCTTT CASSLSGVNTEAFF many TRBJ1-1 . TRBV7-8
TGTGCCAGCAGGAGTGACGAAATCTCCTACGAGCAGTACTTC CASRSDEISYEQYF many TRBJ2-7 . TRBV28
TGTGCCAGCAGCCCAGCAACCGTGAACACCGGGGAGCTGTTTTTT CASSPATVNTGELFF many TRBJ2-2 . TRBV7-2
TGTGCCAGCAGCTTCAAACCGGGAGGCCCCGCTGGCGAGCAGTACTTC CASSFKPGGPAGEQYF many TRBJ2-7 TRBD2 TRBV7-6
TGCAGTGCAGCGAAGCCGGGACTAGGTACTGATGAGCAGTTCTTC CSAAKPGLGTDEQFF few TRBJ2-1 TRBD2 TRBV20-1
TGCAGTGCTAGAGATTCAGGGGCACTGTACGAGCAGTACTTC CSARDSGALYEQYF few TRBJ2-7 . TRBV20-1
TGTGCCAGCAGCTCTGGACAGATCAATCAGCCCCAGCATTTT CASSSGQINQPQHF many TRBJ1-5 . TRBV7-2
TGTGCCAGCAGCTTAGCGAACGAGCAGTACTTC CASSLANEQYF many TRBJ2-7 . TRBV7-2
TGCGCCAGCAGCCGGGTACAGGGAACCTACAATGAGCAGTTCTTC CASSRVQGTYNEQFF . TRBJ2-1 . TRBV5-1
TGCAGCGTTGTTCGCGGGTCAAGCACAGATACGCAGTATTTT CSVVRGSSTDTQYF few TRBJ2-3 . TRBV29-1
TGTGCCAGCAGTCCCGTCTCGGATACGCAGTATTTT CASSPVSDTQYF many TRBJ2-3 . TRBV28
TGTGCCAGCAGTTTATCATCAGGGGTCCAGCCCCAGCATTTT CASSLSSGVQPQHF many TRBJ1-5 . TRBV27
TGTGCCAGCAGCTCCTCACAGGGGGCCAGCGAGCAGTACTTC CASSSSQGASEQYF few TRBJ2-7 TRBD1 TRBV7-2
TGCGCCAGCAGCCCGGACCTCATGAACACTGAAGCTTTCTTT CASSPDLMNTEAFF many TRBJ1-1 . TRBV5-1
TGTGCCAGCAGCTTGGGCGGGGCAGGGATGAACACTGAAGCTTTCTTT CASSLGGAGMNTEAFF many TRBJ1-1 . TRBV7-2
TGTGCCAGCAGTCCCAGGCAGGGTTCTGGGGCCAACGTCCTGACTTTC CASSPRQGSGANVLTF many TRBJ2-6 . TRBV2
TGTGCCAGCAGCTTCCAAGCGGGGCTGCGAGATACGCAGTATTTT CASSFQAGLRDTQYF many TRBJ2-3 TRBD2 TRBV7-2